These T cell receptor beta chains were read from a single sample in a study of shared clonotypes between healthy human individuals. This table comes from immunoSEQ multiplex PCR, and its TCRdb copy is limited to in-frame clones, with some not included. Of approximately 640,000 clones listed, 60% to 80% are singletons. The sequencing sample was made of memory CD4+ T cells sorted from blood. These receptors originate from a woman between 25 and 40 years old in good health. The CDR3 runs from the conserved cysteine through the conserved F or W. A D gene is named only where the DNA matches it firmly. Expanded clones are given a class, and other clones once, few, many or no size at all.

abundance	d_gene	v_gene	j_gene	len	CDR3aa	CDR3nt
few	TRBD2	TRBV19	TRBJ2-3	19	CASQNGGLAGGPDTDTQYF	TGTGCCAGCCAAAACGGAGGGCTAGCGGGAGGGCCGGACACAGATACGCAGTATTTT
NA	NA	TRBV18	TRBJ1-2	14	CASSQQGTNYGYTF	TGTGCCAGCTCACAACAGGGAACTAACTATGGCTACACCTTC
NA	NA	TRBV5-1	TRBJ2-2	16	CASSRQGMLGTGELFF	TGCGCCAGCAGCCGCCAGGGCATGCTGGGCACCGGGGAGCTGTTTTTT
NA	TRBD1	TRBV29-1	TRBJ1-1	14	CSVQTGALDTEAFF	TGCAGCGTGCAGACAGGGGCCTTGGACACTGAAGCTTTCTTT
NA	TRBD1	TRBV15	TRBJ1-5	16	CATSTEDRGRGQPQHF	TGTGCCACCAGCACGGAGGACAGGGGAAGAGGGCAGCCCCAGCATTTT
NA	TRBD1	TRBV25-1	TRBJ1-5	13	CASSRGGDQPQHF	TGTGCCAGCAGTAGAGGGGGCGATCAGCCCCAGCATTTT
NA	NA	TRBV4-2	TRBJ2-7	15	CASSQDLMGELEQYF	TGTGCCAGCAGCCAAGACCTGATGGGGGAACTCGAGCAGTACTTC
once	NA	TRBV5-1	TRBJ2-1	14	CASSGLQGYNEQFF	TGCGCCAGCAGCGGCCTACAGGGTTACAATGAGCAGTTCTTC
few	NA	TRBV10-1	TRBJ2-7	13	CASSESGGKEQYF	TGCGCCAGCAGTGAGTCGGGTGGGAAGGAGCAGTACTTC
few	NA	TRBV11-2	TRBJ2-5	16	CASSLDGRQAAETQYF	TGTGCCAGCAGCTTAGATGGAAGACAGGCAGCGGAGACCCAGTACTTC
NA	TRBD2	TRBV19	TRBJ2-1	15	CASSMSGRVDNEQFF	TGTGCCAGTAGTATGAGCGGGAGAGTCGACAATGAGCAGTTCTTC
NA	NA	TRBV18	TRBJ2-3	13	CASSRGTSDTQYF	TGTGCCAGCTCACGCGGGACTTCAGATACGCAGTATTTT
NA	NA	TRBV27	TRBJ1-1	13	CASSKQGNTEAFF	TGTGCCAGCAGTAAGCAAGGGAACACTGAAGCTTTCTTT
NA	NA	TRBV30	TRBJ2-3	14	CAGSSGTGTDTQYF	TGTGCCGGGTCCTCCGGGACTGGCACAGATACGCAGTATTTT
NA	TRBD1	TRBV6-1	TRBJ1-2	14	CASSETGAYYGYTF	TGTGCCAGCAGTGAAACAGGGGCCTACTATGGCTACACCTTC
NA	NA	TRBV30	TRBJ2-5	12	CAWSPGIVSQYF	TGTGCCTGGAGTCCAGGGATTGTGTCCCAGTACTTC
once	NA	TRBV7-6	TRBJ1-4	14	CASSLAGEGEKLFF	TGTGCCAGCAGCTTAGCGGGAGAAGGGGAAAAACTGTTTTTT
many	NA	TRBV2	TRBJ2-4	12	CASASRANIQYF	TGTGCCAGCGCCAGCCGGGCAAACATTCAGTACTTC
NA	NA	TRBV11-3	TRBJ2-7	16	CASSFMVLTQTYEQYF	TGTGCCAGCAGCTTTATGGTTCTGACCCAAACCTACGAGCAGTACTTC
NA	TRBD1	TRBV7-2	TRBJ2-1	17	CASSLDAGTGGYNEQFF	TGTGCCAGCAGCTTAGATGCAGGGACAGGGGGCTACAATGAGCAGTTCTTC